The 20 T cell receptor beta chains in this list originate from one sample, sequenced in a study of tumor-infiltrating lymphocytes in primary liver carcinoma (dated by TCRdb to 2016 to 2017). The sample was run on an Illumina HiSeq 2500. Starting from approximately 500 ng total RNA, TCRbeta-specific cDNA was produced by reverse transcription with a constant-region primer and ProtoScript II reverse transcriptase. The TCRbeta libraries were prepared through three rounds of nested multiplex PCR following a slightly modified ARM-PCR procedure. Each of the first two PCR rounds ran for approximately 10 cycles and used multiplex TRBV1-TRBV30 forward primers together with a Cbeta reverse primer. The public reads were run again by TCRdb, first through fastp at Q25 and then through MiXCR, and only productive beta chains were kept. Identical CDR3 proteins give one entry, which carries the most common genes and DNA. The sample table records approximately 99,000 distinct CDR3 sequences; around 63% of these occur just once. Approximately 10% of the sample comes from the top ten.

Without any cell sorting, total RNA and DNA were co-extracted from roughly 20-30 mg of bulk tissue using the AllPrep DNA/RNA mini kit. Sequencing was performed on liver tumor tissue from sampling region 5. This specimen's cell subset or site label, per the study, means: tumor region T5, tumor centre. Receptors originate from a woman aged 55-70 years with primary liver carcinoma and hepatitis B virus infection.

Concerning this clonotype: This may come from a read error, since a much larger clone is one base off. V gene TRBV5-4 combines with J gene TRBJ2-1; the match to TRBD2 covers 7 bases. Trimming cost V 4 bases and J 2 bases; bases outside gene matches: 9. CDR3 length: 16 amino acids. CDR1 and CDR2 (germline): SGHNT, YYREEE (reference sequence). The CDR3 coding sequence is TGTGCCAGCAGCATGGTGGCTAGCGGAACCTACAATGAGCAGTTCTTC. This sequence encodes CASSMVASGTYNEQFF. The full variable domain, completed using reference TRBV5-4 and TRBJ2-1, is ETGVTQSPTHLIKTRGQQVTLRCSSQSGHNTVSWYQQALGQGPQFIFQYYREEENGRGNFPPRFSGLQFPNYSSELNVNALELDDSALYLCASSMVASGTYNEQFFGPGTRLTVL.

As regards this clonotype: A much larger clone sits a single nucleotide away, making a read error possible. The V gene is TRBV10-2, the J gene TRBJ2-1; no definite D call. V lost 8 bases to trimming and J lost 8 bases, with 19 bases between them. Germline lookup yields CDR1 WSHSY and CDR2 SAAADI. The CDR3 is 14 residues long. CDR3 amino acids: CASGKRRGDDEQFF. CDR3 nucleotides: TGCGCCAGCGGAAAACGACGTGGAGACGATGAGCAGTTCTTC.

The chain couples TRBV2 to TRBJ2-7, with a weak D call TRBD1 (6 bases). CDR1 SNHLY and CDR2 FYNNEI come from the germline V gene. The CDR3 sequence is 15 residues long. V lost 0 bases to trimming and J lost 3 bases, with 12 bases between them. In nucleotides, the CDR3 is TGTGCCAGCAGTGAAGCCCCGGGACATGGCTACGAGCAGTACTTC. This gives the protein CASSEAPGHGYEQYF.

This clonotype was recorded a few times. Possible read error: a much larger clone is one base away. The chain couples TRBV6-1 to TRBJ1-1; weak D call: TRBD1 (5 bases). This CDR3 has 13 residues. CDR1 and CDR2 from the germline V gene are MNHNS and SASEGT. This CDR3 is CTSTRVTGDKAFF. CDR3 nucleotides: TGTACCAGCACTCGGGTAACAGGCGACAAAGCTTTCTTT.

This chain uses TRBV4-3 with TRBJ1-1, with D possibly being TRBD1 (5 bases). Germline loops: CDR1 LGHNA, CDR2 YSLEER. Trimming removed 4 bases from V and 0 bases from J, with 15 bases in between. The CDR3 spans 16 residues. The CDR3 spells CASSPVGGGMNTEAFF. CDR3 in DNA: TGCGCCAGCAGCCCTGTGGGCGGGGGAATGAACACTGAAGCTTTCTTT.

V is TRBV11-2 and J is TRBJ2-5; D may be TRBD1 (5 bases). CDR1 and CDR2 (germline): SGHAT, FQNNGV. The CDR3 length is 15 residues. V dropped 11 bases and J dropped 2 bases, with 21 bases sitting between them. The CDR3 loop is CAYSLGLGSQETQYF. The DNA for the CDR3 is TGTGCCTACAGCTTGGGGCTGGGATCACAAGAGACCCAGTACTTC.

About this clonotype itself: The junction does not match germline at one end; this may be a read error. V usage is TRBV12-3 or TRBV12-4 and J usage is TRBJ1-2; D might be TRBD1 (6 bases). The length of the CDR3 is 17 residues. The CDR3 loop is CAGSFSQAGALNYDYTF. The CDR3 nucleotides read TGTGCAGGCAGTTTTAGTCAGGCGGGGGCGCTGAACTATGACTACACCTTC.

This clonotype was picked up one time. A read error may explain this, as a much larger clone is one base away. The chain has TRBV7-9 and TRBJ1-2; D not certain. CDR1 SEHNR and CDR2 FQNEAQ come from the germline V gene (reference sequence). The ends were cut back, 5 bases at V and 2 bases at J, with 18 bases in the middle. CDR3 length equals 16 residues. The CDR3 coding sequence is TGTGCCAGCAGCCCCCAGACACGGTATCAGAACTATGGCTACACCTTC. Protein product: CASSPQTRYQNYGYTF.

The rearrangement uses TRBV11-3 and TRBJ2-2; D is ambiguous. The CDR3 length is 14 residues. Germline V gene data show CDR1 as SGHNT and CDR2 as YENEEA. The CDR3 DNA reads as TGTGTCACCAGGAACCATAAGAACACCGGGGAGCTGTTTTTT. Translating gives CVTRNHKNTGELFF.

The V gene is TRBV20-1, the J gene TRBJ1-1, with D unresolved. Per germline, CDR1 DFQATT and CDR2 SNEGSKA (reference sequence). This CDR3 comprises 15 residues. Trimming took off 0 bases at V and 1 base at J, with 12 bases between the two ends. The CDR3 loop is CSARDPVQTNTEAFF. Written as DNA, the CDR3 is TGCAGTGCTAGAGATCCAGTCCAGACGAACACTGAAGCTTTCTTT.

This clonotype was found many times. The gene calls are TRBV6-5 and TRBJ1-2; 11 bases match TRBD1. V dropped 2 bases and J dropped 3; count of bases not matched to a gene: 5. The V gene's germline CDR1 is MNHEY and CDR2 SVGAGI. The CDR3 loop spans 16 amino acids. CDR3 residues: CASSYLRTGGHYGYTF. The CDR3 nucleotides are TGTGCCAGCAGTTACCTACGGACAGGGGGCCACTATGGCTACACCTTC.

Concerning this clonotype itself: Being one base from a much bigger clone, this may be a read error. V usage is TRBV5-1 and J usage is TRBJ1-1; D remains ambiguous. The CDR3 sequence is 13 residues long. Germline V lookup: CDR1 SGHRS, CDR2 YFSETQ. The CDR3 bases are TGCGCCAGCAGCTTTGACGCGAACACTGAAGATTTCTTT. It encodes CASSFDANTEDFF.

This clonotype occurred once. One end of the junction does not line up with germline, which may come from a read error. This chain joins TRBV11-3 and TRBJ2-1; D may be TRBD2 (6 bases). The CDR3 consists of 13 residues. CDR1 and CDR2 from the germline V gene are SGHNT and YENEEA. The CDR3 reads CASSLGEVDEHSF. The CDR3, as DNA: TGTGCCAGCAGCTTAGGGGAGGTAGATGAGCATTCCTTC. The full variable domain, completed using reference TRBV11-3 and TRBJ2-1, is EAGVVQSPRYKIIEKKQPVAFWCNPISGHNTLYWYLQNLGQGPELLIRYENEEAVDDSQLPKDRFSAERLKGVDSTLKIQPAELGDSAVYLCASSLGEVDEHSFGPGTRLTVL.

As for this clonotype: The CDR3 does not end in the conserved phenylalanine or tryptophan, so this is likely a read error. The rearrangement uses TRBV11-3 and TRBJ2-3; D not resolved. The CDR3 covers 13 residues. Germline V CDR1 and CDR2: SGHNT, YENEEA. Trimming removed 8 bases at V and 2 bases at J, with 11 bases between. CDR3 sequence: CASGLTPTDTQYL. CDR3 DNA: TGTGCCAGCGGCCTAACACCCACAGATACGCAGTATCTT.

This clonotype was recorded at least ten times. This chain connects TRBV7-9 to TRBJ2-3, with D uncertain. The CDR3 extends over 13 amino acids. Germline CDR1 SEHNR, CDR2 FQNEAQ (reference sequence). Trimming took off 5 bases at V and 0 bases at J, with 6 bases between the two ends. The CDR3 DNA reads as TGTGCCAGCAGCCCGGGCAGCACAGATACGCAGTATTTT. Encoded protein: CASSPGSTDTQYF.

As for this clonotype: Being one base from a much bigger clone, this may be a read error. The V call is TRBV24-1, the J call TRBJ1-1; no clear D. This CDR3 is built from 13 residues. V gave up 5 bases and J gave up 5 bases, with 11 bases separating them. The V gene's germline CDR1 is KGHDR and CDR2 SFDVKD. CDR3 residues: CATSGRIGTEAFF. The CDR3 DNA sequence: TGTGCCACCAGTGGGAGGATTGGGACTGAAGCTTTCTTT.

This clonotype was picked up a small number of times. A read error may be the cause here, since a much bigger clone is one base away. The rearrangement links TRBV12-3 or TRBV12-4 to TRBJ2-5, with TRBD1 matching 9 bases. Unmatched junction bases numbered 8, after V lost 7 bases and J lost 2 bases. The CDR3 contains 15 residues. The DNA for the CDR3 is TGTGCCAGCAATCGAGGGACAGGGACACAAGAGACCCAGTACTTC. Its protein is CASNRGTGTQETQYF.

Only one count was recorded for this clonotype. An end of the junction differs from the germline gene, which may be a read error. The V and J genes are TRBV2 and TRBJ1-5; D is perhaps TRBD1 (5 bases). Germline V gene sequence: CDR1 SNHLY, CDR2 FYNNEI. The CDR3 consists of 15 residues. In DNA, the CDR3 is TGTGCCAGCAGCTGGACGGGGACTAATGGTCTGCCCCAGCACTTT. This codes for CASSWTGTNGLPQHF.

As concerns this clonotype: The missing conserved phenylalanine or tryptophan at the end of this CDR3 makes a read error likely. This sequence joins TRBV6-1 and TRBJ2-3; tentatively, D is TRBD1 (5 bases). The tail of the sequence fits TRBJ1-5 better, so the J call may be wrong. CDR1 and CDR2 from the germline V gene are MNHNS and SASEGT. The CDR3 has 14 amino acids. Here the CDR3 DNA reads TGTGCCAGCAGTCGTGAGCGGGCGACAGATACGCAGCATTTG. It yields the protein CASSRERATDTQHL.

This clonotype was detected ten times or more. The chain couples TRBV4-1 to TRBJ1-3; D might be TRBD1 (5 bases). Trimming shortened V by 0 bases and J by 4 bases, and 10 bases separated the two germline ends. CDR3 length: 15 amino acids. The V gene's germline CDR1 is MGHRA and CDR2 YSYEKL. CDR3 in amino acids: CASSQDRGFGNTIYF. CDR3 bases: TGCGCCAGCAGCCAAGATCGGGGGTTCGGAAACACCATATATTTT.